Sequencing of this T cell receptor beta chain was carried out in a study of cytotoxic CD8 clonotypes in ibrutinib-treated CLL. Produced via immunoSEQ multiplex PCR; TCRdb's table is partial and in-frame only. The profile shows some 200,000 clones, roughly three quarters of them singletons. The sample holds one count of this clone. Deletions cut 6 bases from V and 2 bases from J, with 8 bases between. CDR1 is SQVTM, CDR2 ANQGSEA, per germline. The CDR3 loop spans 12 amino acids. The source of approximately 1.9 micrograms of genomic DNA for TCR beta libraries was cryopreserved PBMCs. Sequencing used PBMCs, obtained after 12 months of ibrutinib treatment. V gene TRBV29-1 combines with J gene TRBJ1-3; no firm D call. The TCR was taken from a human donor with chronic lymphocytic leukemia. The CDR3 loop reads CSVYGAGNTIYF. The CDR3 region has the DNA TGCAGCGTCTACGGGGCTGGAAACACCATATATTTT.